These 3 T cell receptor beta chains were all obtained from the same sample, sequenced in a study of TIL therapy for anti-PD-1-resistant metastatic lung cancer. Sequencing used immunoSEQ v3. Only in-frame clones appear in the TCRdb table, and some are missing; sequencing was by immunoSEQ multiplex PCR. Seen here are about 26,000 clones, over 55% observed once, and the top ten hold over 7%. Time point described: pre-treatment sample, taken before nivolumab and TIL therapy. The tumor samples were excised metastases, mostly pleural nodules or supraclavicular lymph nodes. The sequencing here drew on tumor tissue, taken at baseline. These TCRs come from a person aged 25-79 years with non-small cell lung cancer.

The CDR3 DNA follows: TGTGCCAGCAGTTGGGGCTCGGACGGCGAGCAGTACTTC. Its translation is CASSWGSDGEQYF. The J gene is TRBJ2-5, the V gene TRBV6-5, with D possibly being TRBD1 (5 bases). The J call may be in error: the DNA end matches TRBJ2-7 better. CDR1 and CDR2 (germline): MNHEY, SVGAGI. CDR3 size: 13 residues.

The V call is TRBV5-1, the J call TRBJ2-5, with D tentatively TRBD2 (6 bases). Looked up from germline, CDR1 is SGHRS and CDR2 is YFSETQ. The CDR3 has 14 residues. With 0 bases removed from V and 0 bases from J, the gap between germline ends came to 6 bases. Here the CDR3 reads CASSLAGDQETQYF. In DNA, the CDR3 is TGCGCCAGCAGCTTGGCGGGGGACCAAGAGACCCAGTACTTC.

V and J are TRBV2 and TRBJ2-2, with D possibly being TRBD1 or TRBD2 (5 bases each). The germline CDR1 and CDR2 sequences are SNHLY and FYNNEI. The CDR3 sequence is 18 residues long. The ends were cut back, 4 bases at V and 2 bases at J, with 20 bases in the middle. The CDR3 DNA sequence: TGTGCCAGCAGTGGGGTTCTGGGACCGGGGTATAACACCGGGGAGCTGTTTTTT. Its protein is CASSGVLGPGYNTGELFF.